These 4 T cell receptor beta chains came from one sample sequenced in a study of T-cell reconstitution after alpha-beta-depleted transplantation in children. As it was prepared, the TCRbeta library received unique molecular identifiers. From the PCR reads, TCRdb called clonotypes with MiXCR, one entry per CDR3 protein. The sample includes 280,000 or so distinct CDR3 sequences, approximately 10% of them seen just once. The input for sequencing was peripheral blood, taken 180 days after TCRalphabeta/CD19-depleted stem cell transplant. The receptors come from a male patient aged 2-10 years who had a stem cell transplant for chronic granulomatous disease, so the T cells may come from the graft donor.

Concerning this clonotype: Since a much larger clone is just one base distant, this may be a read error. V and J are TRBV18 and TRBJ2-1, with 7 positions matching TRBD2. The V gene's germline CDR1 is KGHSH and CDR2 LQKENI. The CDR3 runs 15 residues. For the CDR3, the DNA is TGTGCCAGCTCACCGAGCGGGATTAGTTACAATGAGCAGTTGTTC. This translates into CASSPSGISYNEQLF. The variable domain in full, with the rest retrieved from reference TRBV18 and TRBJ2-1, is NAGVMQNPRHLVRRRGQEARLRCSPMKGHSHVYWYRQLPEEGLKFMVYLQKENIIDESGMPKERFSAEFPKEGPSILRIQQVVRGDSAAYFCASSPSGISYNEQLFGPGTRLTVL.

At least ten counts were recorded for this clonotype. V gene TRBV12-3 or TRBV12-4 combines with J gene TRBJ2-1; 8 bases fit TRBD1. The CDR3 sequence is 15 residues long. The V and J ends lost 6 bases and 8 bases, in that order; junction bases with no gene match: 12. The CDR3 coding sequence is TGTGCCAGCAGCGCTAGGGGGGCAGGGGGCGATGAGCAGTTCTTC. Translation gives CASSARGAGGDEQFF.

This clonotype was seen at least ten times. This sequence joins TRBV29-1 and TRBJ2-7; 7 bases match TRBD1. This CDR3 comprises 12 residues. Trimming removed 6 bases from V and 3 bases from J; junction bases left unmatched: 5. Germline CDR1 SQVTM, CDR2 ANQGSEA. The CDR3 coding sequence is TGCAGCGTACTTACAGGGGACTACGAGCAGTACTTC. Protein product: CSVLTGDYEQYF.

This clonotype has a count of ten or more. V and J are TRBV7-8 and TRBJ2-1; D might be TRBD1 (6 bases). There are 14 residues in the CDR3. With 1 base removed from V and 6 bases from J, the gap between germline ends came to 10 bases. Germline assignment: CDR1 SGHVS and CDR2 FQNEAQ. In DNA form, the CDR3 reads TGTGCCAGCAGCTTAGACAGGGCTACCAATGAGCAGTTCTTC. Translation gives CASSLDRATNEQFF.